The source of this TCR beta chain is a study of blood T cell repertoires in COVID-19. Background on the study: Material from acute and convalescent COVID-19 was sourced from the United States, Italy and Spain. Sources were T cells, B-cell-depleted T cells, or PBMCs; the material itself was cDNA or gDNA.

Original handling: It was from reference gene primer amplification that nucleated cell counts were estimated. Here immunoSEQ multiplex PCR was the method, and the copy in TCRdb shows in-frame clones only, minus some. V, J and clone size derive from that table, while D and trimming were established from the DNA sequence. The repertoire includes around 6,400 clones, approximately 80% of them detected once, and around an eighth sits in the top ten. CDR3 length equals 14 residues. Germline CDR1 and CDR2: MRHNA and SNTAGT. V lost 6 bases and J lost 6; bases outside the gene matches: 6. The chain links TRBV6-4 to TRBJ2-2, with 8 nucleotides matching TRBD1. The sequence derives from a human donor with active COVID-19. The donor label of this sample is uncertain. The sample comprised peripheral blood. CDR3: CASSLVQGAGELFF. The CDR3, as DNA: TGTGCCAGCAGCCTCGTACAGGGGGCCGGGGAGCTGTTTTTT.